The clone carrying this T cell receptor (beta chain) occurred many times. It was about 10 milliliters of peripheral blood that were drawn from each donor. At least 6 micrograms of total RNA were extracted per sample. The source of the sample is a study of blood T cells in healthy people across ages. Germline V gene sequence: CDR1 SNHLY, CDR2 FYNNEI. J lost 0 bases, V lost 5 bases, and 3 bases had no gene match. The CDR3 runs 15 residues. Primed by a sample-barcoded 5' primer and a J-beta primer mix, a second PCR proceeded for roughly 7 to 12 cycles. TCRdb used MiXCR to reprocess the 5' RACE reads, holding one entry per CDR3 protein. The sample consists of hundreds of thousands of distinct CDR3 sequences, 32% of them appearing once.

Sequenced material: blood. The receptor comes from a woman of 80 years or more in good health. V usage is TRBV2 and J usage is TRBJ2-3, with 9 bases lining up with TRBD2. The CDR3 region has the DNA TGTGCCAGCAGTTCTAGCGGGGCAAGCACAGATACGCAGTATTTT. The encoded protein is CASSSSGASTDTQYF.